This T cell receptor beta chain derives from a study of blood T cells in healthy people across ages. A J-beta primer mix and a sample-barcoded 5' primer were used in a second PCR of roughly 7 to 12 cycles. MiXCR was run by TCRdb on the 5' RACE reads, yielding one entry per CDR3 protein. This table has around 1.5 million distinct CDR3 sequences, about 35% appearing once. This clonotype has a handful of counts. The CDR3 loop spans 15 amino acids. V lost 0 bases to trimming and J lost 4 bases; unmatched junction nucleotides: 4. CDR1 is SSHAT and CDR2 is FNYEAQ in the germline V gene (reference sequence).

V is TRBV7-7 and J is TRBJ2-5, with 8 bases lining up with TRBD2. Sequencing was done on a sample of blood. This sequence was found in a woman aged 25 to 39 in good health. CDR3 bases: TGTGCCAGCAGCTTAGCAGCGGGAGCAGGAGAGACCCAGTACTTC. This translates into CASSLAAGAGETQYF.